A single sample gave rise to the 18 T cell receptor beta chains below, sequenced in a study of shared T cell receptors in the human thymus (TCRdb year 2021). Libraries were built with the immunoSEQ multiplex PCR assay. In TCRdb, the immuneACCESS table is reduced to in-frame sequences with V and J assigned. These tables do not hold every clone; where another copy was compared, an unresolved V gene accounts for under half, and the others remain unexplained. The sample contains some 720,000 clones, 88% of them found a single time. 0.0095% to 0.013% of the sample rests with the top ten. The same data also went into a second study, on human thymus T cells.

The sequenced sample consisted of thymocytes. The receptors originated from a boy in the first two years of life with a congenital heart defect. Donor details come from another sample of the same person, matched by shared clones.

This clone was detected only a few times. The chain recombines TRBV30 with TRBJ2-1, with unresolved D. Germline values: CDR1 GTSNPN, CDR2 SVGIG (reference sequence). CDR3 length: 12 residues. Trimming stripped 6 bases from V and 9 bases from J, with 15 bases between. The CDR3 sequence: CACTTPPGEQFF. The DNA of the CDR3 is TGTGCCTGCACTACCCCTCCCGGTGAGCAGTTCTTC.

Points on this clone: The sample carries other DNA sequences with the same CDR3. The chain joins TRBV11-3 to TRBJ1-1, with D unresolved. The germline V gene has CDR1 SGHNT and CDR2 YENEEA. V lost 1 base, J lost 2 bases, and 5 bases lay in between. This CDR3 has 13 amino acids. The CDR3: CASSLGGNTEAFF. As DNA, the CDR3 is TGTGCCAGCAGCTTAGGAGGTAACACTGAAGCTTTCTTT. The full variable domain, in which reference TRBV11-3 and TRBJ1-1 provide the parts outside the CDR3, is EAGVVQSPRYKIIEKKQPVAFWCNPISGHNTLYWYLQNLGQGPELLIRYENEEAVDDSQLPKDRFSAERLKGVDSTLKIQPAELGDSAVYLCASSLGGNTEAFFGQGTRLTVV.

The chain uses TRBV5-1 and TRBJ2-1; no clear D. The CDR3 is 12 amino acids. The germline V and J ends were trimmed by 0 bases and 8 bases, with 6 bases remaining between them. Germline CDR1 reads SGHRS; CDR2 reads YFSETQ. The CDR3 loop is CASSLVVDEQFF. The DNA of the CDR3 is TGCGCCAGCAGCTTGGTAGTGGATGAGCAGTTCTTC.

The CDR3 loop is CASSPSRKREANTGELFF. As DNA, the CDR3 is TGTGCCAGCAGCCCCTCCCGAAAGCGGGAGGCGAACACCGGGGAGCTGTTTTTT. The rearrangement uses TRBV7-3 and TRBJ2-2, with 9 bases matching TRBD2. J lost 0 bases, V lost 5 bases, and 10 bases had no gene match. CDR1 SGHTA and CDR2 FQGTGA come from the germline V gene. This CDR3 spans 18 amino acids.

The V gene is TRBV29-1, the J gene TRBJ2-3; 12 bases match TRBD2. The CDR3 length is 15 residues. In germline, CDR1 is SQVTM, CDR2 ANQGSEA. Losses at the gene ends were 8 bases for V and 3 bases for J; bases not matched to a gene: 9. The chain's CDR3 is CSPWVGLAGTDTQYF. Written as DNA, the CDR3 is TGCAGCCCTTGGGTCGGACTAGCGGGAACAGATACGCAGTATTTT.

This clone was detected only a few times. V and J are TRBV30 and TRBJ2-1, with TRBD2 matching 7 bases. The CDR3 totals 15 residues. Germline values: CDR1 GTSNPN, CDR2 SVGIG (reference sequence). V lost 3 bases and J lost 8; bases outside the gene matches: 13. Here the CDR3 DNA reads TGTGCCTGGAGAGGGTGGCGGGAGATTTGGGATGAGCAGTTCTTC. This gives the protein CAWRGWREIWDEQFF.

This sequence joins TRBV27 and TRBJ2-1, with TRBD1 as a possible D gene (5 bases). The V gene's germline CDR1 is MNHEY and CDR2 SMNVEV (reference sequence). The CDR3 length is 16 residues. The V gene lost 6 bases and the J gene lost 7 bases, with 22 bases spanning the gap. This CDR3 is CASRRPGQKGANEQFF. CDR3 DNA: TGTGCCAGCAGGCGGCCGGGTCAAAAAGGGGCAAATGAGCAGTTCTTC.

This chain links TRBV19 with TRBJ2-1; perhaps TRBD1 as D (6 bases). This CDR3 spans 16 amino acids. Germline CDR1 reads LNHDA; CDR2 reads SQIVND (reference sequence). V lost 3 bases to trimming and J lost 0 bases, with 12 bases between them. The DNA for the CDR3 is TGTGCCAGTAGTATTGGACAGCTGAGCTCCTACAATGAGCAGTTCTTC. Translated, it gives CASSIGQLSSYNEQFF.

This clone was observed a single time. The CDR3 DNA is TGTGCCAGCTCACCACGCCGTCAGACTAGGGGCCCTGACAATGAGCAGTTCTTC. It yields the protein CASSPRRQTRGPDNEQFF. The chain carries TRBV18 and TRBJ2-1; D is perhaps TRBD2 (6 bases). CDR1 KGHSH and CDR2 LQKENI come from the germline V gene. The CDR3 sequence is 18 residues long. V shed 1 base and J shed 5 bases, with 21 bases lying between them.

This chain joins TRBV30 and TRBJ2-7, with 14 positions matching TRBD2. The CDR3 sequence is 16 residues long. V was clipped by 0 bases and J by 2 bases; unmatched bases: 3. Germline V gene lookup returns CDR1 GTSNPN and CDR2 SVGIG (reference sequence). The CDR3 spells CAWSVGTSGRAYEQYF. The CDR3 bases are TGTGCCTGGAGTGTAGGGACTAGCGGGAGAGCCTACGAGCAGTACTTC.

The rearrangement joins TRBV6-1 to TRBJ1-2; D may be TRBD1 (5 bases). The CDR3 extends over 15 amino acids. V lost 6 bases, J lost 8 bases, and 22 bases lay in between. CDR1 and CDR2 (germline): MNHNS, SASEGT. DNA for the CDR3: TGTGCCAGCAGCGCTTGGGGGGGGGTGGCCATGGGCTACACCTTC. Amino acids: CASSAWGGVAMGYTF.

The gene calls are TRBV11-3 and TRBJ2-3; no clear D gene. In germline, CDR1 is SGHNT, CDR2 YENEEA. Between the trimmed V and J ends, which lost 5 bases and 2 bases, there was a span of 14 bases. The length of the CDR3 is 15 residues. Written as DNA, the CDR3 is TGTGCCAGCAGCCTTTCGAGATCCCTCACAGATACGCAGTATTTT. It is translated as CASSLSRSLTDTQYF.

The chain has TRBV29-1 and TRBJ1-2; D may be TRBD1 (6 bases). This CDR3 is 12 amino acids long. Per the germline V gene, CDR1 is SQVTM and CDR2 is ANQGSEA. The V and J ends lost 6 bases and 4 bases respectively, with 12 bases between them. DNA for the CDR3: TGCAGCGTGAAGGGGGGGCTCTATGGCTACACCTTC. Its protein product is CSVKGGLYGYTF. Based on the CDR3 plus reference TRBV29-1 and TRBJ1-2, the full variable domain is SAVISQKPSRDICQRGTSLTIQCQVDSQVTMMFWYRQQPGQSLTLIATANQGSEATYESGFVIDKFPISRPNLTFSTLTVSNMSPEDSSIYLCSVKGGLYGYTFGSGTRLTVV.

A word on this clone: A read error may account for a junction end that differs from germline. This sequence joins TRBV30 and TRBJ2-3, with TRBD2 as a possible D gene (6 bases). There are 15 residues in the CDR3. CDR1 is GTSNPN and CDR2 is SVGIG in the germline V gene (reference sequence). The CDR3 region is CARRGRENRTDTQYF. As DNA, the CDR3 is TGTGCCCGGAGAGGACGGGAGAATCGCACAGATACGCAGTATTTT.

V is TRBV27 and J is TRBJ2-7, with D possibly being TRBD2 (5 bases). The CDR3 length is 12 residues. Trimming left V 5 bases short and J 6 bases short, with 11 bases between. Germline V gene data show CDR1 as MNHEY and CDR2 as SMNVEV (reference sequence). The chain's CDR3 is CASSPTRGEQYF. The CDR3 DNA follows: TGTGCCAGCAGTCCCACTAGAGGCGAGCAGTACTTC.

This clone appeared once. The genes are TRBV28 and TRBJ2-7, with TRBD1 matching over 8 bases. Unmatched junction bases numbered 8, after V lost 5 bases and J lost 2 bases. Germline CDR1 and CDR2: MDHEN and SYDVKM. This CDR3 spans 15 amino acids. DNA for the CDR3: TGTGCCAGCAGTACCAACAGGGGGGACACCTACGAGCAGTACTTC. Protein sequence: CASSTNRGDTYEQYF.

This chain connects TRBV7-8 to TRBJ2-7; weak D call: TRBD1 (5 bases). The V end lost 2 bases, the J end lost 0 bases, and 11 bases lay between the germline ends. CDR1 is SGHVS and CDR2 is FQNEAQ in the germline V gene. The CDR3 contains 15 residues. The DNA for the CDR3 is TGTGCCAGCAGCTTATCTGGACACGACTCCTACGAGCAGTACTTC. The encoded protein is CASSLSGHDSYEQYF.

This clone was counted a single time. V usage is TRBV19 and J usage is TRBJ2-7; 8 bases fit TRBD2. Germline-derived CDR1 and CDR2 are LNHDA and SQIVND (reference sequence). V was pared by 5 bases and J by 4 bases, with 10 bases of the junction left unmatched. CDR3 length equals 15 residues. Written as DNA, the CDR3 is TGTGCCAGTAGTCGGAGGAGCGGGAGTTCGTACGAGCAGTACTTC. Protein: CASSRRSGSSYEQYF.